Following are 28 T cell receptor beta chains from one sample sequenced in a study of CD8 T cells in Susac syndrome. Reverse transcription of about 0.5 to 1 ug RNA was carried out with random hexamers. TCRdb re-called the immunoSEQ multiplex PCR reads through MiXCR, storing one row per CDR3 protein. The sample has 150,000 to 200,000 distinct CDR3 sequences; approximately 94% are singletons. The sample was CD4+ T cells from PBMCs. The receptor source for this set is a human donor with multiple sclerosis.

This clonotype was seen once. The chain links TRBV9 to TRBJ2-7; 13 positions match TRBD2. The V gene's germline CDR1 is SGDLS and CDR2 YYNGEE. Trimming at V came to 0 bases and at J to 4 bases, leaving 4 bases not matched to a gene. The length of the CDR3 is 16 residues. The CDR3 spells CASSVGTSGSQYEQYF. The CDR3 DNA reads as TGTGCCAGCAGCGTAGGGACTAGCGGGAGCCAATACGAGCAGTACTTC.

This chain uses TRBV21-1 with TRBJ1-5. TRBV21-1 is described as a pseudogene. This CDR3 has 10 amino acids. This CDR3 is CASREQPQHF. The CDR3 region has the DNA TGTGCCAGCAGGGAGCAGCCCCAGCATTTT.

This chain links TRBV30 with TRBJ2-1; 9 bases line up with TRBD1. Germline CDR1 and CDR2: GTSNPN and SVGIG (reference sequence). The length of the CDR3 is 15 residues. V lost 0 bases to trimming and J lost 7 bases; unmatched junction nucleotides: 7. This CDR3 is CAWSVLGQGGNEQFF. CDR3 DNA sequence: TGTGCCTGGAGTGTCCTGGGACAGGGTGGGAATGAGCAGTTCTTC.

The rearrangement links TRBV7-2 to TRBJ2-7, with 14 bases lining up with TRBD2. Trimming removed 5 bases from V and 1 base from J; junction bases left unmatched: 10. Per germline, CDR1 SGHTA and CDR2 FQGNSA. The CDR3 spans 18 residues. CDR3 sequence: CASSPSTSGRAGSYEQYF. The CDR3 region has the DNA TGTGCCAGCAGCCCTTCGACTAGCGGGAGGGCGGGGTCCTACGAGCAGTACTTC.

This sequence joins TRBV11-2 and TRBJ2-3, with D maybe TRBD1 (6 bases). The V gene's germline CDR1 is SGHAT and CDR2 FQNNGV. The CDR3 length is 15 residues. Trimming removed 1 base at V and 2 bases at J, with 10 bases between. The CDR3 region is CASSLVGGHTDTQYF. The CDR3 region has the DNA TGTGCCAGCAGCTTAGTAGGGGGACACACAGATACGCAGTATTTT.

The V and J genes are TRBV18 and TRBJ2-7; 10 nucleotides align to TRBD2. The ends lost 1 base at V and 0 bases at J; junction bases unmatched: 0. Germline V CDR1 and CDR2: KGHSH, LQKENI. The CDR3 is 15 amino acids. The CDR3 coding sequence is TGTGCCAGCTCACCACTAGCGGGAGGCTCCTACGAGCAGTACTTC. Protein: CASSPLAGGSYEQYF.

The chain carries TRBV29-1 and TRBJ2-7; a possible D gene is TRBD2 (6 bases). The CDR3 totals 15 residues. CDR1 is SQVTM and CDR2 is ANQGSEA in the germline V gene. V dropped 4 bases and J dropped 1 base, with 17 bases sitting between them. The CDR3 DNA follows: TGCAGCGTTGCGTTAATCGGGAGTGGGTCCTACGAGCAGTACTTC. Translation: CSVALIGSGSYEQYF.

The V call is TRBV9, the J call TRBJ2-5; D unresolved. Germline assignment: CDR1 SGDLS and CDR2 YYNGEE. Deletions cut 4 bases from V and 4 bases from J, with 11 bases between. The CDR3 has 13 residues. The CDR3 DNA reads TGTGCCAGCAGCCCACGAGGACGAGAGACCCAGTACTTC. Protein product: CASSPRGRETQYF. Full variable domain (rest looked up from reference TRBV9 and TRBJ2-5): DSGVTQTPKHLITATGQRVTLRCSPRSGDLSVYWYQQSLDQGLQFLIQYYNGEERAKGNILERFSAQQFPDLHSELNLSSLELGDSALYFCASSPRGRETQYFGPGTRLLVL.

The J gene is TRBJ1-1, the V gene TRBV24-1; a weak D match, TRBD1 (5 bases). The V gene lost 3 bases and the J gene lost 5 bases, with 6 bases spanning the gap. CDR3 length equals 12 residues. Looked up from germline, CDR1 is KGHDR and CDR2 is SFDVKD. CDR3 region: CATSDGGTEAFF. CDR3 coding DNA: TGTGCCACCAGTGATGGGGGTACTGAAGCTTTCTTT.

The rearrangement joins TRBV7-2 to TRBJ2-1, with D tentatively TRBD1 or TRBD2 (6 bases each). Germline CDR1 is SGHTA and CDR2 is FQGNSA. This CDR3 is built from 16 residues. V was clipped by 8 bases and J by 5 bases, with 22 bases between them. Here the CDR3 reads CASGMGGTTKNNEQFF. DNA for the CDR3: TGTGCCAGCGGAATGGGCGGGACAACGAAGAACAATGAGCAGTTCTTC.

V is TRBV12-5 and J is TRBJ2-1; no clear D gene. The CDR3 has 11 amino acids. V lost 6 bases to trimming and J lost 10 bases, with 10 bases between them. CDR1 and CDR2 from the germline V gene are LGHNT and FRNRAP. The CDR3: CASGYLNEQFF. The CDR3, as DNA: TGTGCTAGTGGCTACCTCAACGAGCAGTTCTTC.

This rearrangement joins TRBV5-4 to TRBJ2-3; 8 positions match TRBD2. V shed 2 bases, J shed 4 bases, and the junction held 9 bases outside the gene matches. CDR1 SGHNT and CDR2 YYREEE come from the germline V gene (reference sequence). The CDR3 is 16 amino acids. The CDR3 DNA reads TGTGCCAGCAGCTTTCGCCGGGGGGGAGTATCAGATACGCAGTATTTT. Amino acids: CASSFRRGGVSDTQYF.

V and J are TRBV18 and TRBJ2-3; D gene unclear. This CDR3 contains 13 residues. The V gene lost 0 bases and the J gene lost 5 bases, with 6 bases spanning the gap. Germline V gives CDR1 KGHSH, CDR2 LQKENI. The CDR3 region has the DNA TGTGCCAGCTCACCACCCGTTAGAGATACGCAGTATTTT. Protein product: CASSPPVRDTQYF.

This chain joins TRBV3-1 and TRBJ1-4; D remains unclear. Germline CDR1 LGHDT, CDR2 YNNKEL (reference sequence). V shed 6 bases and J shed 6 bases, with 17 bases lying between them. This CDR3 contains 15 residues. CDR3 protein: CASRFRGGTDEKLFF. CDR3 bases: TGTGCCAGCAGATTCCGGGGAGGCACAGATGAAAAACTGTTTTTT.

The chain links TRBV6-2 or TRBV6-3 to TRBJ2-1; tentatively, D is TRBD2 (6 bases). V was shortened by 5 bases and J by 0 bases, with 11 bases between the two germline ends. Germline lookup yields CDR1 MNHEY and CDR2 SVGEGT. The CDR3 extends over 15 amino acids. In DNA form, the CDR3 reads TGTGCCAGCAGTACGGCGGGGATCTCCTACAATGAGCAGTTCTTC. Translation: CASSTAGISYNEQFF.

This chain links TRBV30 with TRBJ1-5; 8 nucleotides agree with TRBD1. V was clipped by 4 bases and J by 2 bases; unmatched bases: 7. The CDR3 is 15 residues long. Germline CDR1 is GTSNPN and CDR2 is SVGIG (reference sequence). The CDR3 nucleotides read TGTGCCTGGAATGCAGGGGGCTCAGGCAATCAGCCCCAGCATTTT. It yields the protein CAWNAGGSGNQPQHF.

This clonotype has just one count. The chain joins TRBV30 to TRBJ2-1, with a possible D match to TRBD2 (6 bases). The CDR3 is made up of 17 amino acids. Trimming pared 5 bases from V and 0 bases from J, leaving 20 bases between. Germline loops: CDR1 GTSNPN, CDR2 SVGIG (reference sequence). The CDR3 sequence is CAWRNTGLSSSYNEQFF. CDR3 DNA: TGTGCCTGGCGGAACACGGGACTCTCGAGCTCCTACAATGAGCAGTTCTTC.

This chain links TRBV5-5 with TRBJ2-3; D unresolved. This CDR3 has 17 residues. With 7 bases removed from V and 1 base from J, the gap between germline ends came to 22 bases. Germline CDR1 SGHKS, CDR2 YYEKEE (reference sequence). DNA for the CDR3: TGTGCCAGCTCGACCGTTTTCCCGATGTACGGCACAGATACGCAGTATTTT. This translates into CASSTVFPMYGTDTQYF.

This clonotype was counted once. The V call is TRBV16, the J call TRBJ2-7; TRBD1 aligns across 7 bases. The CDR3 contains 18 residues. The V gene's germline CDR1 is KGHSY and CDR2 FQNENV. The ends lost 1 base at V and 9 bases at J; junction bases unmatched: 21. CDR3 loop: CASSQLRPKGALIVGQYF. The CDR3 DNA is TGTGCCAGCAGCCAATTACGACCCAAGGGGGCTTTGATTGTTGGGCAGTACTTC.

The V gene is TRBV28, the J gene TRBJ2-7, with TRBD2 identical over 11 bases. V was pared by 6 bases and J by 2 bases, with 6 bases of the junction left unmatched. The CDR3 is 15 residues long. Germline V gene lookup returns CDR1 MDHEN and CDR2 SYDVKM. CDR3 nucleotides: TGTGCCAGCAGCTTGTGGACTAGCGGGCCCTACGAGCAGTACTTC. Translation: CASSLWTSGPYEQYF.

The chain couples TRBV20-1 to TRBJ2-3; 10 nucleotides line up with TRBD2. CDR3 size: 16 residues. Losses at the gene ends were 0 bases for V and 10 bases for J; bases not matched to a gene: 13. Germline-derived CDR1 and CDR2 are DFQATT and SNEGSKA (reference sequence). The CDR3 DNA is TGCAGTGCTAGAGATGAGCCGGCCAGCGGGAGGGAGGCGCAGTATTTT. Encoded protein: CSARDEPASGREAQYF.

The chain combines TRBV12-5 with TRBJ2-2; 9 positions match TRBD1. With V trimmed by 2 bases and J by 7 bases, 5 bases remained unmatched. Germline assignment: CDR1 LGHNT and CDR2 FRNRAP. The CDR3 spans 15 residues. This chain's CDR3 is CASGLLGQGNGELFF. The CDR3 nucleotides are TGTGCTAGTGGTTTGCTAGGACAGGGGAACGGGGAGCTGTTTTTT.

J is TRBJ2-5 and V is TRBV6-5, with 8 bases matching TRBD2. The V segment lost 4 bases and the J segment 5 bases; nucleotides outside the gene matches: 0. This CDR3 has 12 amino acids. CDR1 MNHEY and CDR2 SVGAGI come from the germline V gene. The chain's CDR3 is CASSSSGETQYF. In DNA form, the CDR3 reads TGTGCCAGCAGTTCTAGCGGGGAGACCCAGTACTTC.

This clonotype was detected once. V is TRBV30 and J is TRBJ2-7, with D unclear. The germline V and J ends were trimmed by 2 bases and 0 bases, with 5 bases remaining between them. Germline loops: CDR1 GTSNPN, CDR2 SVGIG (reference sequence). This CDR3 has 12 residues. The CDR3 bases are TGTGCCTGGAGTATCCACTCCTACGAGCAGTACTTC. This encodes CAWSIHSYEQYF.

The chain uses TRBV7-3 and TRBJ2-5, with 12 bases lining up with TRBD2. Looked up from germline, CDR1 is SGHTA and CDR2 is FQGTGA. The CDR3 totals 15 residues. V dropped 3 bases and J dropped 4; count of bases not matched to a gene: 3. Written as DNA, the CDR3 is TGTGCCAGCAGCTTGAGACTAGCGGGAGTAGAGACCCAGTACTTC. Its translation is CASSLRLAGVETQYF. Full variable domain (rest looked up from reference TRBV7-3 and TRBJ2-5): GAGVSQTPSNKVTEKGKYVELRCDPISGHTALYWYRQSLGQGPEFLIYFQGTGAADDSGLPNDRFFAVRPEGSVSTLKIQRTERGDSAVYLCASSLRLAGVETQYFGPGTRLLVL.

The genes are TRBV30 and TRBJ2-2; D may be TRBD2 (6 bases). V was pared by 0 bases and J by 3 bases, with 17 bases between. The germline gives CDR1 GTSNPN, CDR2 SVGIG (reference sequence). This CDR3 spans 17 amino acids. The CDR3 DNA follows: TGTGCCTGGAGTGTAGATTGGGCGGGATCACACACCGGGGAGCTGTTTTTT. Translating it yields CAWSVDWAGSHTGELFF.

The gene calls are TRBV11-3 and TRBJ2-5; TRBD1 matches 7 bases. The germline gives CDR1 SGHNT, CDR2 YENEEA. The length of the CDR3 is 13 residues. Trimming at V came to 5 bases and at J to 2 bases, leaving 2 bases not matched to a gene. CDR3 DNA: TGTGCCAGCAGCAGGGGGCTACAAGAGACCCAGTACTTC. It specifies CASSRGLQETQYF.

The chain combines TRBV7-9 with TRBJ2-1; 8 bases map to TRBD1. CDR1 is SEHNR and CDR2 is FQNEAQ in the germline V gene (reference sequence). This CDR3 is 15 amino acids long. The V and J ends lost 5 bases and 5 bases, in that order; junction bases with no gene match: 8. In nucleotides, the CDR3 is TGTGCCAGCAGCCCCCTTGGACAGGGTAACAATGAGCAGTTCTTC. Amino acids: CASSPLGQGNNEQFF. The full variable domain, rest sourced from reference TRBV7-9 and TRBJ2-1, is DTGVSQNPRHKITKRGQNVTFRCDPISEHNRLYWYRQTLGQGPEFLTYFQNEAQLEKSRLLSDRFSAERPKGSFSTLEIQRTEQGDSAMYLCASSPLGQGNNEQFFGPGTRLTVL.